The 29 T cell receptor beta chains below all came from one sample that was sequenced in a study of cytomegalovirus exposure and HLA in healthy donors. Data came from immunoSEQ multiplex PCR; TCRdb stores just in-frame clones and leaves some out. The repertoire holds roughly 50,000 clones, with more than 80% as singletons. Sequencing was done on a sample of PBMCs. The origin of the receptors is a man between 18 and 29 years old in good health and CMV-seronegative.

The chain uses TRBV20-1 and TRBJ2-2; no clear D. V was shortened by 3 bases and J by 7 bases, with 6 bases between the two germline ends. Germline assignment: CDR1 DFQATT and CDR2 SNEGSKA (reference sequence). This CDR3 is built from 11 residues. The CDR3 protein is CSARRFGELFF. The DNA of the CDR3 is TGCAGTGCTAGGCGTTTCGGGGAGCTGTTTTTT.

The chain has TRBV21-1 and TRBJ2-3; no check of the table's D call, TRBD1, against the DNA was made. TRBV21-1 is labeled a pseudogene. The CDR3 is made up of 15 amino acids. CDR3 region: CASSSPGQRTDTQYF. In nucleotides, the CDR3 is TGTGCCAGCAGCTCTCCCGGACAACGAACAGATACGCAGTATTTT.

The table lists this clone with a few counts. The CDR3 is CASRLTGNTEAFF. CDR3 bases: TGTGCCAGCAGGCTTACAGGGAATACTGAAGCTTTCTTT. The chain links TRBV28 to TRBJ1-1, with a weak D call TRBD1 (6 bases). CDR1 and CDR2 from the germline V gene are MDHEN and SYDVKM. The CDR3 runs 13 residues. V dropped 6 bases and J dropped 5 bases, with 13 bases sitting between them.

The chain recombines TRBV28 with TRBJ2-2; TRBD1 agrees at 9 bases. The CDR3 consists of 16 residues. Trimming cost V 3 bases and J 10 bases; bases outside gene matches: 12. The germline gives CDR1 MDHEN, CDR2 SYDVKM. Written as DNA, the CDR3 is TGTGCCAGCAGTTTGGGGGGGACAGGGATGCCGGAGGAGCTGTTTTTT. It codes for CASSLGGTGMPEELFF.

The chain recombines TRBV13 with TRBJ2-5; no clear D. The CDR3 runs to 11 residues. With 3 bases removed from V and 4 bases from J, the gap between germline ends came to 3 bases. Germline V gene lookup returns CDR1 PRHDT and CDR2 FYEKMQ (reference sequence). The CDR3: CASSFGETQYF. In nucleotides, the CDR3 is TGTGCCAGCAGCTTCGGAGAGACCCAGTACTTC.

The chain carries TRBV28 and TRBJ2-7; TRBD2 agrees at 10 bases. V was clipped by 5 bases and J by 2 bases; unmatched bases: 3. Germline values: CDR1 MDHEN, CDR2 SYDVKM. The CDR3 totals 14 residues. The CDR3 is CASSLGLAAYEQYF. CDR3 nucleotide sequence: TGTGCCAGCAGTCTAGGACTAGCGGCCTACGAGCAGTACTTC.

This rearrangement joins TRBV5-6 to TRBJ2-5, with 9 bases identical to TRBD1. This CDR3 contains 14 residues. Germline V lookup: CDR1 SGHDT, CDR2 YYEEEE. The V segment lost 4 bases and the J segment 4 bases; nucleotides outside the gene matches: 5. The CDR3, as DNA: TGTGCCAGCAGCCCCGGACAGGGGAGAGAGACCCAGTACTTC. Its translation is CASSPGQGRETQYF.

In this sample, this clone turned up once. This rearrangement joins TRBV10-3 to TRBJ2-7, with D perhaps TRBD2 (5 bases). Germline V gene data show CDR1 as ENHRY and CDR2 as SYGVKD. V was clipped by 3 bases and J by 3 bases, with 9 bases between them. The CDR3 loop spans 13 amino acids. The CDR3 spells CAISDGLNYEQYF. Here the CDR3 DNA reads TGTGCCATCAGTGACGGACTCAACTACGAGCAGTACTTC.

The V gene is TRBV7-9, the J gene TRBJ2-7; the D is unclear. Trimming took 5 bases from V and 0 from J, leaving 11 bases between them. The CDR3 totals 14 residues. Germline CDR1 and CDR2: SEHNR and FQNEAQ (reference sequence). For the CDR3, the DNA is TGTGCCAGCAGCGCCCTAGGTACCTCCTACGAGCAGTACTTC. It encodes CASSALGTSYEQYF.

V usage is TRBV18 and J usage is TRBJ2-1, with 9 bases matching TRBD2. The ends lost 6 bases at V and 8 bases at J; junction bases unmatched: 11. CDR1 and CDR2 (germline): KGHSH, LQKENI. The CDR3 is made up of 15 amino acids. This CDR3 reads CASSPAWLAGDEQFF. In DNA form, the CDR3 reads TGTGCCAGCTCCCCTGCTTGGTTAGCGGGAGATGAGCAGTTCTTC. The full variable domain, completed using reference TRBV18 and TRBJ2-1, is NAGVMQNPRHLVRRRGQEARLRCSPMKGHSHVYWYRQLPEEGLKFMVYLQKENIIDESGMPKERFSAEFPKEGPSILRIQQVVRGDSAAYFCASSPAWLAGDEQFFGPGTRLTVL.

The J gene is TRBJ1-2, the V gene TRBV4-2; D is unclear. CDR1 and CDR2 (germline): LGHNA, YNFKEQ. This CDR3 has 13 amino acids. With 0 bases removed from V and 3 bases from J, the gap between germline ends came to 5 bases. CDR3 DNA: TGTGCCAGCAGCCAAGAAAGAGACTATGGCTACACCTTC. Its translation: CASSQERDYGYTF.

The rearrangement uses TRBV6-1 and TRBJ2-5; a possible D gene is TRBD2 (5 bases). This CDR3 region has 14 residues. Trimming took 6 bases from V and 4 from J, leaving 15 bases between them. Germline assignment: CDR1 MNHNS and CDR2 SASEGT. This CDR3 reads CASRTTRSPETQYF. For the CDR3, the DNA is TGTGCCAGCAGGACTACTAGGTCCCCAGAGACCCAGTACTTC.

The CDR3 region is CASSKGLAGRTDTQYF. In nucleotides, the CDR3 is TGTGCCAGCAGTAAGGGACTAGCGGGGCGCACAGATACGCAGTATTTT. The chain carries TRBV6-6 and TRBJ2-3; 13 nucleotides align to TRBD2. This CDR3 is built from 16 residues. V was pared by 5 bases and J by 1 base, with 3 bases of the junction left unmatched. Germline CDR1 is MNHNY and CDR2 is SVGAGI (reference sequence).

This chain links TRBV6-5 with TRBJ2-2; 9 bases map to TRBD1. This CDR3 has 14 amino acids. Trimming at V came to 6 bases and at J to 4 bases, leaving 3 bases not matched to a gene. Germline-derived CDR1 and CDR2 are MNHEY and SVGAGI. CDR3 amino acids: CASRGQGSTGELFF. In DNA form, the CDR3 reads TGTGCCAGCAGAGGACAGGGGAGCACCGGGGAGCTGTTTTTT.

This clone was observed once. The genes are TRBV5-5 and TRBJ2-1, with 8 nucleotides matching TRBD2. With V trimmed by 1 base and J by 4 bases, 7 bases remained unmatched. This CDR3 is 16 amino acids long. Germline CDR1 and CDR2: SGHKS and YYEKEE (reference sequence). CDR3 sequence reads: CASSLIGSGVYNEQFF. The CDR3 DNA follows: TGTGCCAGCAGCTTGATAGGTAGCGGGGTATACAATGAGCAGTTCTTC. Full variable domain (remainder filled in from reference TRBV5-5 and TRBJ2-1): DAGVTQSPTHLIKTRGQQVTLRCSPISGHKSVSWYQQVLGQGPQFIFQYYEKEERGRGNFPDRFSARQFPNYSSELNVNALLLGDSALYLCASSLIGSGVYNEQFFGPGTRLTVL.

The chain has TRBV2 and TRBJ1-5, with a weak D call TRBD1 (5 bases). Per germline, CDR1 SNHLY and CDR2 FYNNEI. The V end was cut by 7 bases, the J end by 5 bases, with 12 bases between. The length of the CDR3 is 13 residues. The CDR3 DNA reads TGTGCCAGCAAGCTAGGGGTGGATCAGCCCCAGCATTTT. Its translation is CASKLGVDQPQHF.

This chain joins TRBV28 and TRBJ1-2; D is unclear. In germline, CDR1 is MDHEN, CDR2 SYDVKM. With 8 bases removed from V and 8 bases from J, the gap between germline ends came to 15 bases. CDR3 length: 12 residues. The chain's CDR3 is CASLTEGRGYTF. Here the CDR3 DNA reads TGTGCCAGCCTCACTGAGGGTAGGGGCTACACCTTC.

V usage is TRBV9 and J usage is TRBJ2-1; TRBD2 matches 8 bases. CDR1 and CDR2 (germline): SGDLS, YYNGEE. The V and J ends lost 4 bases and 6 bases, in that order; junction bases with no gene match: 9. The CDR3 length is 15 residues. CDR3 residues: CASSPANGRVNEQFF. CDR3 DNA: TGTGCCAGCAGCCCCGCGAACGGGAGGGTCAATGAGCAGTTCTTC.

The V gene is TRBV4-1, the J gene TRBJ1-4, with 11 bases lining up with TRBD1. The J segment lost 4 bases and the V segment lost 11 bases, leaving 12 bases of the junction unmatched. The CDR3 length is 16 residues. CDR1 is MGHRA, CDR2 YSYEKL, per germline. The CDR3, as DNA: TGCGCCTCGAGGGACAGGGGGGAAACCGATAATGAAAAACTGTTTTTT. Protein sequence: CASRDRGETDNEKLFF.

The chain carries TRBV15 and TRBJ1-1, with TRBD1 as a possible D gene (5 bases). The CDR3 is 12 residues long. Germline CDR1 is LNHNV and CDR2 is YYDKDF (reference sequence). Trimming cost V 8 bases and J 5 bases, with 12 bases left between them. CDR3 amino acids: CATRGGGTEAFF. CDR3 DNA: TGTGCCACCCGGGGGGGAGGGACTGAAGCTTTCTTT.

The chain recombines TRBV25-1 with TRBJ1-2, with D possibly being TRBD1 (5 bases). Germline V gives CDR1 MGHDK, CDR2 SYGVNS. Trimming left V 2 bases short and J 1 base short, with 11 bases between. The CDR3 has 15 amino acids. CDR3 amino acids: CASSERRGSNYGYTF. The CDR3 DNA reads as TGTGCCAGCAGTGAACGCCGGGGGAGTAACTATGGCTACACCTTC.

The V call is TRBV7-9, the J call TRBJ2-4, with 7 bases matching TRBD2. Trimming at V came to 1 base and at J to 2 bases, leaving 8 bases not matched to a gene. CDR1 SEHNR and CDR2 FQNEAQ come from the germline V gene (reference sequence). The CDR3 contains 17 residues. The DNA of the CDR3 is TGTGCCAGCAGCTTAGTGGGGCGGGAGTGGCCCAAAAACATTCAGTACTTC. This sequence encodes CASSLVGREWPKNIQYF.

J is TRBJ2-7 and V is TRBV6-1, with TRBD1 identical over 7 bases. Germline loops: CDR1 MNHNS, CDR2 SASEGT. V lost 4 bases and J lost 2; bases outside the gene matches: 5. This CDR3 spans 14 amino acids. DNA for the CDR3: TGTGCCAGCAGTGCGACAGGGCAGACCTACGAGCAGTACTTC. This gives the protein CASSATGQTYEQYF.

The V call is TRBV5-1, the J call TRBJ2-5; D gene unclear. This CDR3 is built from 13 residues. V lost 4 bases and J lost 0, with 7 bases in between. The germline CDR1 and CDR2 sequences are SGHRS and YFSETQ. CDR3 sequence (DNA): TGCGCCAGCAGCCCTCCGTACCAAGAGACCCAGTACTTC. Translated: CASSPPYQETQYF.

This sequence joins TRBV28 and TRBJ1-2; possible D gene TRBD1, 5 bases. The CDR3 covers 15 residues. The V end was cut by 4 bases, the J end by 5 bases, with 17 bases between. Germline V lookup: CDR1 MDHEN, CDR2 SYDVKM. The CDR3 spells CASSSSTPTEYGYTF. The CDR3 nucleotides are TGTGCCAGCAGTTCCTCTACTCCGACAGAGTATGGCTACACCTTC.

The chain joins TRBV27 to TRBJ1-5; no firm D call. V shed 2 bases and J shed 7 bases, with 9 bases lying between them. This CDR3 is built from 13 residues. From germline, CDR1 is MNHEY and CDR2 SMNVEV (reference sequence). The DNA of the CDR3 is TGTGCCAGCAGTTTAAGGGAGACCCAGCCCCAGCATTTT. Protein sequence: CASSLRETQPQHF.

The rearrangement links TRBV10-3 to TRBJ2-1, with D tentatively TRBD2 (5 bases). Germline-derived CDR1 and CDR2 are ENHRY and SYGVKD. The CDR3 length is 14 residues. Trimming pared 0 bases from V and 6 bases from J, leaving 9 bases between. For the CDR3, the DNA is TGTGCCATCAGTGAGTCCGGGGTAGGCAATGAGCAGTTCTTC. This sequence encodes CAISESGVGNEQFF.

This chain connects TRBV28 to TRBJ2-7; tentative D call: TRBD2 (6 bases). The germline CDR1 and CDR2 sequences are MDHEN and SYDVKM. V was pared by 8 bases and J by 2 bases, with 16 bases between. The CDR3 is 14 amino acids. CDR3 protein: CASRNEGGTYEQYF. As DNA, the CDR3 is TGTGCCAGCCGTAATGAGGGAGGAACCTACGAGCAGTACTTC.

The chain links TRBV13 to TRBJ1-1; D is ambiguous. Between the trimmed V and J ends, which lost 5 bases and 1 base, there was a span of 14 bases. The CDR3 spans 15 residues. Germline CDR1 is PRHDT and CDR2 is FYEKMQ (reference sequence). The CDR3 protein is CASSHSIEGNTEAFF. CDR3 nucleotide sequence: TGTGCCAGCAGCCACTCGATTGAGGGGAACACTGAAGCTTTCTTT.